This T cell receptor beta chain stems from a study of human T cells and chemical hapten exposure. Study overall: The use of 2% DPC on roughly 2 cm by roughly 2 cm of upper inner arm skin constituted sensitization. Study conclusions and caveats: The count of PT1 expanded TCRs correlated positively with patch test score.

TCRdb re-called the RACE reads with MiXCR, one entry per CDR3 protein. The sample holds a few hundred thousand distinct CDR3 sequences, 5.5% seen once. The time point was: pre-sensitization, week 0. Described treatment: therapeutic diphenylcyclopropenone sensitization with weekly scalp DPC. This clonotype was detected ten times or more. Its target is unknown. Material: whole blood, obtained in connection with sensitization to the hapten diphenylcyclopropenone (DPC). This TCR came from a woman aged 18-29 years with alopecia areata. Some clones in this sample may be carry-over from other donors' samples.

The CDR3 DNA reads as TGTGCCAGCAGGCGACAGAGGACCTACACAGATACGCAGTATTTT. This sequence encodes CASRRQRTYTDTQYF. J is TRBJ2-3 and V is TRBV6-2 or TRBV6-3, with D perhaps matching TRBD1 (5 bases). CDR3 length: 15 amino acids. The germline V gene has CDR1 MNHEY and CDR2 SVGEGT. The V end was cut by 6 bases, the J end by 2 bases, with 15 bases between.